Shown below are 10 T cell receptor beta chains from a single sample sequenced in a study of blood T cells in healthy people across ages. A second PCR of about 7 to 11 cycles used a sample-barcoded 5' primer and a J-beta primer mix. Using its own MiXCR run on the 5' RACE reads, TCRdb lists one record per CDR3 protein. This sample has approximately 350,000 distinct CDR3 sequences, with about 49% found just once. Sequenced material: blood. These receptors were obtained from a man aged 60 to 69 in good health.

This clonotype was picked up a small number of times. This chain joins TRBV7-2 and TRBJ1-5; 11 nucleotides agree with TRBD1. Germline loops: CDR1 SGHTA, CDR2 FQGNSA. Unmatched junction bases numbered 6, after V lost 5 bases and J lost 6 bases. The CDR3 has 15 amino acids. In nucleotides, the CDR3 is TGTGCCAGCAGCCCGGGACAGGGGGTCGCTCAGCCCCAGCATTTT. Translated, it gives CASSPGQGVAQPQHF.

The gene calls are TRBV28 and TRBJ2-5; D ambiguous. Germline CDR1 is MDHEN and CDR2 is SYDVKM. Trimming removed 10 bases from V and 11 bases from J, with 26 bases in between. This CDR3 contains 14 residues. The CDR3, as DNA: TGTGCCACCCTCGCTCGGAGCCTATCCAATGAGCAGTACTTC. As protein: CATLARSLSNEQYF.

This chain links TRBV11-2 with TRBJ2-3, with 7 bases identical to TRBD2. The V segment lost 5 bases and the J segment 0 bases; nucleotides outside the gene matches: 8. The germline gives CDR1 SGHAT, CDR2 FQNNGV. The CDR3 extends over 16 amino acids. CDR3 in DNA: TGTGCCAGCAGCCTCCGGCGGGGGACTAGCACAGATACGCAGTATTTT. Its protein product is CASSLRRGTSTDTQYF.

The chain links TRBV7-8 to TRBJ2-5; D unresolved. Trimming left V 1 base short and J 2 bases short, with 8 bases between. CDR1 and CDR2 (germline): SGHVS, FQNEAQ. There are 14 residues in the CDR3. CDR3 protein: CASSLGVEQETQYF. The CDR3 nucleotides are TGTGCCAGCAGCTTAGGCGTGGAACAAGAGACCCAGTACTTC.

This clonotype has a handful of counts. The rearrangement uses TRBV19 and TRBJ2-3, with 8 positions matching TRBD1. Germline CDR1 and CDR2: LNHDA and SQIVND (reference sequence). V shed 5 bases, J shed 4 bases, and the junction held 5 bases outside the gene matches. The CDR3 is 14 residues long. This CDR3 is CASSPRTGSDTQYF. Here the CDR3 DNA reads TGTGCCAGTAGTCCCAGGACAGGGTCAGATACGCAGTATTTT.

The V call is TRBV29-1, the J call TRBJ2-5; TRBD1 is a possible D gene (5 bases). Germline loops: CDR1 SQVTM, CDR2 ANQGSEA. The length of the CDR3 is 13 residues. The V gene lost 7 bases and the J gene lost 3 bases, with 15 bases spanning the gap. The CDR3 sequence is CSGEATAKETQYF. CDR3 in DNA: TGCAGCGGGGAAGCGACAGCCAAAGAGACCCAGTACTTC.

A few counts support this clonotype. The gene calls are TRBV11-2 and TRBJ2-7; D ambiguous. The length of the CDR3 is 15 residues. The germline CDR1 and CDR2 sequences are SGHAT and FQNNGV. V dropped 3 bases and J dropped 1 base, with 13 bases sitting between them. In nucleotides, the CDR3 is TGTGCCAGCAGCTTCGGTCTAGACCTATCCTACGAGCAGTACTTC. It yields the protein CASSFGLDLSYEQYF.

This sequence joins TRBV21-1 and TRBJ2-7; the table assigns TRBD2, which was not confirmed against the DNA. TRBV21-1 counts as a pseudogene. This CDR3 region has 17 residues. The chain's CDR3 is CASSKTEEAGVSYEQYF. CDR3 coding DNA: TGTGCCAGCAGCAAAACTGAGGAAGCGGGGGTCTCCTACGAGCAGTACTTC.

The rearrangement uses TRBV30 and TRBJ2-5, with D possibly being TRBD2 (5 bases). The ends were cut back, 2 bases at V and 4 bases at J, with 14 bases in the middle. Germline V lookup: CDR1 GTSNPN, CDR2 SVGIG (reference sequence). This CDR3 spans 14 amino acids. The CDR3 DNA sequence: TGTGCCTGGAGTCGAAAAGGGAGAGGAGAGACCCAGTACTTC. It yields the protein CAWSRKGRGETQYF.

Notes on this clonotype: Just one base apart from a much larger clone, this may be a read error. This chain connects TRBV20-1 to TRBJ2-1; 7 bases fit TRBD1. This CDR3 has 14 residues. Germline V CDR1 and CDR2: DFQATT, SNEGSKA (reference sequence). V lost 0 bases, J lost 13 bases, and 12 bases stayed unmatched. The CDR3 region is CSARDVDRVETQFF. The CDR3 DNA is TGCAGTGCTAGAGATGTAGACAGGGTGGAGACCCAGTTCTTC.